This T cell receptor beta chain was observed in a study of shared clonotypes between healthy human individuals. The CDR3 spans 14 residues. In germline, CDR1 is MDHEN, CDR2 SYDVKM. Germline trimming cut 2 bases from V and 8 bases from J; bases unmatched to any gene: 8. Method: immunoSEQ multiplex PCR; TCRdb's copy keeps in-frame clones and lacks some. The sample gives about 1 million clones, about 70% of which show up once; nearly 1.5% is in the top ten. The rearrangement links TRBV28 to TRBJ1-2; 7 positions agree with TRBD1. The clonotype originates from a man aged 18 to 29 in good health. The sample was memory CD4+ T cells sorted from blood. Stated subset: CD45RA-negative fraction. The CDR3 here is CASSLEGARQGYTF. For the CDR3, the DNA is TGTGCCAGCAGTTTAGAGGGGGCACGGCAAGGCTACACCTTC.